This T cell receptor (beta chain) comes out of a study of Ad26.COV2.S vaccination and SARS-CoV-2 variants listed by TCRdb under 2021. About the full investigation: Donors in the vaccine arm were drawn from COV1001, a phase I-IIa trial of Ad26.COV2.S in healthy adults that was multicentre, randomized, double-blind and placebo-controlled. Ad26.COV2.S was administered intramuscularly at 5 x 10^10 or 1 x 10^11 viral particles, either as a single shot or as two shots given 56 days apart. TCRbeta repertoire sequencing was used to assess the specificity and breadth of SARS-CoV-2-reactive T cell receptors after Ad26.COV2.S vaccination. A total of 32 samples were included in the TCR-sequenced set, comprising 19 Ad26.COV2.S vaccine recipients, 5 placebo recipients and 8 SARS-CoV-2 convalescent individuals. Trial participants were randomized into five groups of five: low-dose or high-dose Ad26.COV2.S given once or twice, or placebo on both occasions. Investigators remained blinded to trial group allocation during experiments and outcome assessment. The paper as a whole reports these results and caveats: According to the authors, total T cell responses may have been underestimated by the TCR breadth and depth analyses. The study was not powered to compare responses between vaccine doses or regimens. After vaccination, spike-specific CD8+ and CD4+ T cell responses were reported to show substantial breadth. Higher spike-specific TCR breadth was observed in Ad26.COV2.S recipients than in placebo recipients (P = 0.0014). Vaccine and placebo recipients had similar non-spike TCR breadth, a finding consistent with the vaccine containing only spike.

About this clone: There is no known antigen for this receptor. Per-base qualities were not stored, and no clone one base away is much larger.

This sample's treatment or condition label indicates: around 19 received Ad26.COV2.S at low or high dose, single or two shots; about 5 received placebo; per-sample allocation not given. For vaccine and placebo recipients, repertoires were sequenced using samples collected on day 63 after the first injection. Between 29 July and 7 August 2020, Cohort 1b enrolled about 27 adults aged 18-55 years at one site in Boston, USA. Ad26.COV2.S was a replication-incompetent adenovirus type 26 vector expressing a prefusion-stabilized SARS-CoV-2 spike protein from the original Wuhan strain. TCRbeta CDR3 regions were sequenced with the immunoSEQ Assay. After extraction, genomic DNA underwent amplification by bias-controlled multiplex PCR, followed by high-throughput sequencing. Per the source publication's procedure: To quantify the absolute abundance of every unique TCRbeta CDR3 region, sequences were collapsed and filtered. T cell fraction was estimated by normalizing TCRbeta template counts to usable DNA, which was measured by amplifying reference genes present in all nucleated cells. Repertoire TCRs were annotated as SARS-CoV-2-specific when V gene, CDR3 amino acid sequence and J gene were exactly matched to a known reactive TCR set. The reference SARS-CoV-2 TCR set came from MIRA and was filtered for enrichment in COVID-19-positive ImmuneCODE repertoires, removing public or cross-reactive TCRs. Drawing on the MIRA antigens, annotated TCRs were analysed further at the level of specific ORF or position within ORF. Breadth was defined as the number of annotated unique rearrangements divided by the total number of unique productive rearrangements, and depth was defined as the summed frequency of the annotated unique rearrangements. Group comparisons of TCR breadth used two-sided Wilcoxon rank-sum tests. Imported from immuneACCESS, the table was reduced by TCRdb to in-frame sequences with V and J called. These copies leave out some clones; in studies compared against another copy, an unresolved V gene accounts for under half, and the cause of the remainder is not known. That table is the source of V, J and clone size, and D and trimming were worked out from the DNA. This sample is represented by around 310,000 clones; around 90% of them were singletons. The top ten constitute approximately 5.8% of the sample.

This TCR came from a person between 18 and 65 years old who received the Ad26.COV2.S COVID-19 vaccine or a placebo. The sample was peripheral blood, taken in a trial of Ad26.COV2.S vaccine versus placebo.

The CDR3 region: CASSQDRTSGMETQYF. The DNA is as follows: TGCGCCAGCAGCCAAGATCGGACTAGCGGGATGGAGACCCAGTACTTC. The rearranged chain carries TRBV4-3 and TRBJ2-5; TRBD2 agrees with 12 junctional bases. The CDR3 runs 16 residues from the cysteine to the phenylalanine. Only CDR3 DNA is held: 48 bases, read in frame from base 1. The germline V end is reduced by 0 bases and the J end by 5 bases; junction bases left unmatched: 4. Reading the germline V gene gives CDR1 LGHNA and CDR2 YSLEER.